One sample yielded the 3 T cell receptor beta chains listed below, sequenced in a study of T-cell reconstitution after alpha-beta-depleted transplantation in children. Unique molecular identifiers were used to barcode this TCRbeta library. TCRdb processed the PCR reads anew with MiXCR; each CDR3 protein has one entry. The table has 200,000 to 250,000 distinct CDR3 sequences, around 7.5% seen once; the top ten hold approximately 6%. The source material was PBMCs, mostly from graft donor cells, sampled 180 days after TCRalphabeta/CD19-depleted stem cell transplant. The source is a male patient aged 5 to 17 who had a stem cell transplant for acute lymphoblastic leukemia, so the T cells may come from the graft donor.

The V call is TRBV14, the J call TRBJ1-6; D is uncertain. Germline-derived CDR1 and CDR2 are SGHDN and FVKESK. The V end lost 0 bases, the J end lost 8 bases, and 5 bases lay between the germline ends. This CDR3 region has 13 residues. The CDR3 nucleotides read TGTGCCAGCAGCCAAGATCTCGATTCACCCCTCCACTTT. Its translation is CASSQDLDSPLHF.

This clonotype was seen at least ten times. The V gene is TRBV7-9, the J gene TRBJ2-7, with D possibly TRBD2 on 6 matching bases. The CDR3 spans 15 residues. The germline gives CDR1 SEHNR, CDR2 FQNEAQ (reference sequence). The germline V and J ends were trimmed by 5 bases and 4 bases, with 18 bases remaining between them. In nucleotides, the CDR3 is TGTGCCAGCAGCCTACTCCCGGGACTGGGTTACGAGCAGTACTTC. Protein product: CASSLLPGLGYEQYF.

This clonotype was counted at least ten times. This chain uses TRBV9 with TRBJ2-2, with a tentative D call TRBD2 (6 bases). The V end was cut by 2 bases, the J end by 5 bases, with 16 bases between. This CDR3 is 16 amino acids long. Germline CDR1 SGDLS, CDR2 YYNGEE. The CDR3 DNA reads TGTGCCAGCAGCGTTAGTATTGGACTACTTACCGGGGAGCTGTTTTTT. Its protein product is CASSVSIGLLTGELFF.